This record looks at one T cell receptor (beta chain) sequence and its context. There are a few counts of this clonotype. Its antigen remains unidentified. Base qualities are not recorded, but no much larger clone differs from it by a single base. For sequencing, an Illumina NovaSeq 6000 was employed. TCR cDNA was synthesized by 5'RACE template switching, which introduced a universal primer site and unique molecular identifiers. Priming of cDNA synthesis was performed from both the TCR alpha and TCR beta constant segments. Two PCR steps were used to amplify libraries, with sample barcodes and sequencing adapters being added in the second step. Sequencing of libraries was done on Illumina HiSeq 2500 (2x100 bp) or NovaSeq (2x150 bp). The authors' pipeline ran thus. Demultiplexing of reads and collapsing into UMI consensus sequences were performed with MIGEC, and V(D)J alignment was carried out with MiXCR. Using edgeR on replicate PBMC samples, clonotypes were called vaccine-responding if FDR was below 0.01 and the log2 fold change was above 5 up to day 15. Bulk clonotypes were assigned CD4 or CD8 identity according to which sequenced CD4 or CD8 repertoire held them at higher abundance. TCRdb reanalyzed the raw reads on its own, using fastp at Q25 for trimming and MiXCR for clone calling, and kept in-frame beta chains. A single entry per CDR3 protein holds the most common genes and DNA from its merged rows. The authors' filters were not applied to this entry. For this sample the table gives 300,000 to 350,000 distinct CDR3 sequences, of which approximately 4.5% were detected only once. Roughly a fifth of the sample belongs to the ten largest clones.

This entry belongs to a study of T cells after yellow fever vaccination (dated by TCRdb to the late 2010s). Concerning the study at large: Libraries from fractions with low cell numbers were prepared with the SMART-Seq v4 Ultra Low Input RNA kit. To track T-cell clones before and after primary and booster YFV17D yellow fever vaccination, bulk TCR alpha and beta repertoires were sequenced longitudinally. The cohort comprised two healthy male donors, one aged 18 to 30 and one aged 30 to 40 years. Blood samples were taken at several timepoints before and after primary and secondary immunization, and bulk PBMC replicates and cell subsets were isolated. Findings and caveats that apply to the study as a whole: Computational filtering was required because FACS-sorted repertoires could contain abundant contaminating clonotypes from the bulk population. A small share of clonotypes occurred in both CD4 and CD8 compartments, likely arising from convergent recombination. Most clones expanded after primary vaccination were re-detected after the booster (96% of CD4 and roughly 87% of CD8), suggesting broad memory maintenance. Because the study included only two donors, the extent to which the findings can be generalized is limited. The secondary T-cell response was weaker than the primary response but faster, peaking on day 5 instead of day 15.

Taken with the paper, the label for treatment or condition translates to: live attenuated yellow fever vaccine strain. Two biological replicates of bulk PBMCs were collected at each blood-draw timepoint. PBMCs were isolated from peripheral blood using a standard Ficoll-Paque protocol. TriZol was used to extract RNA from bulk PBMCs, CD4 and CD8 fractions, and dextramer-positive and dextramer-negative fractions. Deletion took 4 bases off V and 6 bases off J, with a span of 19 bases between the germline ends. As encoded in the germline V gene, CDR1 is SGDLS while CDR2 is YYNGEE. The CDR3 runs 15 amino acids, cysteine and phenylalanine included. CDR3 DNA only is kept here, 45 bases in frame from base 1.

This receptor chain uses TRBV9 and TRBJ2-5, with the D assignment possibly TRBD1 or TRBD2, given 6 matching bases for each. Sequences were derived from PBMCs, sampled 15 days after the yellow fever booster vaccination. The source is a man younger than 30 who received the YFV17D yellow fever vaccine. At the DNA level, the sequence is TGTGCCAGCAGCCCCTCGGGGGCAATCCTAAAGACCCAGTACTTC. The encoded protein is CASSPSGAILKTQYF.